The present TCR beta chain was sequenced within a study of blood T cell repertoires in COVID-19. The CDR3 sequence is 16 residues long. Looked up from germline, CDR1 is MNHNS and CDR2 is SASEGT. With 1 base clipped from V and 9 bases from J, the junction kept 12 bases outside the gene matches. TCRdb's table, derived via immunoSEQ multiplex PCR, lists solely in-frame clones and lacks some. The sample lists around 230,000 clones, 65% to 85% occurring once. This clone was detected only a few times. The sample taken for sequencing was peripheral blood. The TCR comes from a man between 35 and 55 years old with acute or convalescent COVID-19. The rearrangement links TRBV6-1 to TRBJ1-3; the match to TRBD1 covers 7 bases. The CDR3 sequence is CASSEEARQGTATIYF. In nucleotides, the CDR3 is TGTGCCAGCAGTGAAGAAGCGAGACAGGGCACTGCCACCATATATTTT.